Shown below are 3 T cell receptor beta chains from a single sample sequenced in a study of T cells after yellow fever vaccination (dated by TCRdb to about 2019). Library preparation used 5' RACE. The sequencer listed for this sample is Illumina NovaSeq 6000. TCRdb reran the public reads through fastp at Q25 and MiXCR, keeping productive beta chains. Every distinct CDR3 protein forms one entry, paired with its most common genes and DNA. Within this sample are 280,000 or so distinct CDR3 sequences, with 8.5% to 10% of them counted one time only. In total, the top ten clones hold approximately 3.5% of the sample. The treatment or condition label of this sample denotes: live attenuated yellow fever vaccine strain. The sample in question was CD4+ T cells sorted from PBMCs, obtained 5 days after the yellow fever booster vaccination. All receptors derive from a man between 18 and 35 years old who received the YFV17D yellow fever vaccine.

The rearrangement links TRBV9 to TRBJ1-1, with a tentative D call TRBD1 (6 bases). CDR3 size: 13 residues. V lost 4 bases, J lost 10 bases, and 17 bases lay in between. Germline V lookup: CDR1 SGDLS, CDR2 YYNGEE. The CDR3 sequence is CASSRSGGQRAFF. DNA for the CDR3: TGTGCCAGCAGCAGATCGGGGGGGCAAAGAGCTTTCTTT. Complete variable domain (other parts from reference TRBV9 and TRBJ1-1): DSGVTQTPKHLITATGQRVTLRCSPRSGDLSVYWYQQSLDQGLQFLIQYYNGEERAKGNILERFSAQQFPDLHSELNLSSLELGDSALYFCASSRSGGQRAFFGQGTRLTVV.

The chain carries TRBV12-3 or TRBV12-4 and TRBJ1-1; 8 positions match TRBD1. V lost 5 bases, J lost 4 bases, and 3 bases stayed unmatched. The CDR3 covers 13 residues. The CDR3 reads CASSGQGPTEAFF. The CDR3 DNA sequence: TGTGCCAGCAGTGGACAGGGCCCCACTGAAGCTTTCTTT.

This clonotype appeared a few times. The chain has TRBV11-2 and TRBJ2-2; D possibly matches TRBD1 or TRBD2 (5 bases each). CDR1 and CDR2 (germline): SGHAT, FQNNGV. This CDR3 has 14 residues. V was shortened by 7 bases and J by 7 bases, with 16 bases between the two germline ends. The CDR3, as DNA: TGTGCCAGCAAACGGGACCCAACGAACGGGGAGCTGTTTTTT. It specifies CASKRDPTNGELFF. The full variable domain, its missing parts supplied by reference TRBV11-2 and TRBJ2-2, is EAGVAQSPRYKIIEKRQSVAFWCNPISGHATLYWYQQILGQGPKLLIQFQNNGVVDDSQLPKDRFSAERLKGVDSTLKIQPAKLEDSAVYLCASKRDPTNGELFFGEGSRLTVL.